This TCR beta chain was captured in a study of shared clonotypes between healthy human individuals. There were no recent acute infections or vaccinations among the donors, who were healthy HIV-negative adults. Each sample came from a Caucasian adult donor living in Nashville, Tennessee. Clones were sequenced by immunoSEQ multiplex PCR, and TCRdb holds only the in-frame ones, with some missing. The repertoire consists of about 610,000 clones, with approximately 97% occurring once and the leading ten covering roughly 0.055%. V was clipped by 2 bases and J by 7 bases; unmatched bases: 10. The CDR3 is 15 amino acids. Germline lookup yields CDR1 SNHLY and CDR2 FYNNEI.

The chain couples TRBV2 to TRBJ2-7; TRBD2 aligns across 8 bases. What was sequenced was naive CD4+ T cells sorted from blood. Subset noted: CD45RA+ positively selected. This clonotype was obtained from a woman under 40 in good health. The CDR3: CASSELGTRAGEQYF. CDR3 bases: TGTGCCAGCAGTGAATTGGGGACTAGAGCTGGTGAGCAGTACTTC.